Reported below is one T cell receptor (beta chain). Its antigen is still unknown. This entry comes from a study of beta chain features in type 1 diabetes. Study results and limitations: Moderate but significant shortening of TCRB CDR3s was recorded in all four CD4+ subsets from Type 1 diabetes patients. For cells with high TCR expression, cDNA sequencing could yield over-representation.

The CDR3 contains 15 residues. V lost 2 bases to trimming and J lost 2 bases; unmatched junction nucleotides: 7. CDR1 GTSNPN and CDR2 SVGIG come from the germline V gene (reference sequence). Expressed TCRB transcripts were sequenced because the isolated RNA had all been reverse transcribed beforehand. Regulatory, naive and central memory T cell samples averaged approximately 3.8 million reads. The method was immunoSEQ multiplex PCR; TCRdb's version includes in-frame clones alone and lacks a portion of them. The sample has just over 450,000 clones, roughly 30% seen once. Material: naive CD4+ T cells from blood. The gene calls are TRBV30 and TRBJ2-7, with 9 bases that match TRBD1. The clonotype was recovered from a man younger than 35 in good health. As DNA, the CDR3 is TGTGCCTGGAGTACCCCTAGGACAGGGGCCTACGAGCAGTACTTC. This codes for CAWSTPRTGAYEQYF.